This TCR beta chain was observed in a study of blood T cell repertoires in COVID-19. Some clones are missing from TCRdb's copy, which holds only in-frame ones; the method was immunoSEQ multiplex PCR. The repertoire holds around 300,000 clones, with 80% to 90% as singletons. Germline values: CDR1 SGHAT, CDR2 FQNNGV. V was clipped by 3 bases and J by 7 bases; unmatched bases: 6. This CDR3 is 14 amino acids long. In its sample, this clone was seen once. The TCR originated in a man younger than 45 who had recovered from COVID-19. The specimen sequenced was PBMCs or T cells enriched from blood (not recorded which). This chain links TRBV11-2 with TRBJ2-5, with 9 bases matching TRBD1. As DNA, the CDR3 is TGTGCCAGCAGCTTCGGACAGGGGTTAGGGACCCAGTACTTC. Protein: CASSFGQGLGTQYF.